The present T cell receptor beta chain was sequenced within a study of cytomegalovirus exposure and HLA in healthy donors. On this clone itself: As yet, its antigen is unknown.

There are 15 residues in the CDR3. Germline V CDR1 and CDR2: SGHRS, YFSETQ. With 5 bases clipped from V and 2 bases from J, the junction kept 9 bases outside the gene matches. The donors were healthy bone marrow donors. PCR involved 60 Vbeta and 13 Jbeta primers. Generated by immunoSEQ multiplex PCR, the TCRdb table keeps only in-frame clones and is missing some. This table has around 170,000 clones, around 75% appearing once. General study results and limits: For most TCR beta V segments, an earlier analysis put the productive rate at about 90% or about 30% of the time. The study found most TCR sequences rare, yet found some public TCRs in many donors. A later analysis reportedly identified an Asian-associated ancestry cluster as carrying fewer N-insertions than the roughly 670-donor mean.

This chain uses TRBV5-1 with TRBJ2-5; 7 bases line up with TRBD1. This TCR came from a man aged 40-49 years in good health and CMV-seropositive. Input material: PBMCs. CDR3 bases: TGCGCCAGCAGGTTAGGGGGCCCGGGGCAAGAGACCCAGTACTTC. As protein: CASRLGGPGQETQYF.